This T cell receptor (beta chain) was sequenced during a study of OX40 agonist ivuxolimab in advanced cancers. Background on the study: Patients got intravenous ivuxolimab at 0.01 to 10 mg/kg every 2 weeks.

Repertoires were generated with immunoSEQ multiplex PCR, while TCRdb's copy carries only in-frame clones and drops some. The repertoire holds some 35,000 clones, with about 84% as singletons. The TCR originated in an adult with an advanced solid tumor such as melanoma, head and neck, liver or kidney cancer. Material: CD4+ or CD8+ T cells sorted from blood, obtained in a trial of the OX40 agonist ivuxolimab.

Here the CDR3 reads CASSQDGVWTNTGELFF. The CDR3 DNA reads as TGTGCCAGCAGCCAAGATGGGGTCTGGACGAACACCGGGGAGCTGTTTTTT. This chain links TRBV4-2 with TRBJ2-2, with D uncertain. The V gene's germline CDR1 is LGHNA and CDR2 YNFKEQ. The V gene lost 0 bases and the J gene lost 0 bases, with 11 bases spanning the gap. CDR3 size: 17 residues.